The 30 T cell receptor beta chains reported below all come from one sample, sequenced in a study of T-cell memory formation after mild COVID-19. TCRdb re-called the 5' RACE reads with MiXCR, one entry per CDR3 protein. The table has a few hundred thousand distinct CDR3 sequences, about 13% seen once. The sample taken for sequencing was PBMCs or a T cell subset sorted from them (not recorded which). Receptors originate from a man younger than 35 who had mild COVID-19 (a few samples of this study predate the infection). Cell type and time point are not known.

This clonotype was counted between two and nine times. The CDR3 here is CASSSIGGVAGEETQYF. The CDR3 nucleotides are TGTGCCAGCAGCTCAATTGGAGGGGTAGCGGGAGAAGAGACCCAGTACTTC. The chain has TRBV7-3 and TRBJ2-5; 9 bases are a match to TRBD2. The CDR3 is 17 amino acids. Germline CDR1 and CDR2: SGHTA and FQGTGA. Trimming cost V 4 bases and J 3 bases; bases outside gene matches: 12.

The chain is built from TRBV19 and TRBJ1-6; TRBD1 aligns across 7 bases. V gave up 7 bases and J gave up 7 bases; unmatched junction bases: 16. In germline, CDR1 is LNHDA, CDR2 SQIVND (reference sequence). CDR3 length: 17 residues. CDR3 sequence: CASTELPMDRPNSPLHF. For the CDR3, the DNA is TGTGCCAGTACCGAACTCCCAATGGACAGGCCAAATTCACCCCTCCACTTT.

The sample holds a few counts of this clonotype. V usage is TRBV6-2 or TRBV6-3 and J usage is TRBJ2-7; D is perhaps TRBD1 (6 bases). V lost 6 bases to trimming and J lost 6 bases, with 12 bases between them. CDR1 and CDR2 (germline): MNHEY, SVGEGT. This CDR3 has 12 residues. DNA for the CDR3: TGTGCCAGCAGCCCCCCAGGGGTCGAGCAGTACGTC. It specifies CASSPPGVEQYV.

The chain has TRBV6-6 and TRBJ2-1; D remains ambiguous. The CDR3 extends over 14 amino acids. Germline V gene sequence: CDR1 MNHNY, CDR2 SVGAGI (reference sequence). Trimming shortened V by 6 bases and J by 4 bases, and 13 bases separated the two germline ends. The CDR3 DNA reads as TGTGCCAGCAGCCCCCCCCTTGCTTACAATGAGCAGTTCTTC. It encodes CASSPPLAYNEQFF.

The CDR3 nucleotides are TGTGCCAGCAGCCGCAAATTGAATTCACCCCTCCACTTT. Amino acid sequence: CASSRKLNSPLHF. The chain combines TRBV28 with TRBJ1-6; D is unclear. The CDR3 is 13 amino acids. Germline V gene sequence: CDR1 MDHEN, CDR2 SYDVKM. V was pared by 6 bases and J by 7 bases, with 10 bases between.

The chain uses TRBV7-9 and TRBJ2-5, with 11 bases identical to TRBD2. This CDR3 has 15 residues. From germline, CDR1 is SEHNR and CDR2 FQNEAQ (reference sequence). Trimming removed 7 bases from V and 1 base from J; junction bases left unmatched: 5. The CDR3: CASILAGGFQETQYF. In nucleotides, the CDR3 is TGTGCCAGCATCCTAGCGGGGGGCTTCCAAGAGACCCAGTACTTC.

This clonotype was seen more than once but under ten times. This sequence joins TRBV6-5 and TRBJ2-7, with 10 bases lining up with TRBD2. This CDR3 spans 17 amino acids. J lost 3 bases, V lost 0 bases, and 8 bases had no gene match. CDR1 MNHEY and CDR2 SVGAGI come from the germline V gene. DNA for the CDR3: TGTGCCAGCAGTTACTCAGGCGTATCTAGCGGGGGCTACGAGCAGTACTTC. It encodes CASSYSGVSSGGYEQYF.

This clonotype was seen only a few times. The chain has TRBV24-1 and TRBJ1-2; D remains ambiguous. V was pared by 0 bases and J by 0 bases, with 10 bases between. From germline, CDR1 is KGHDR and CDR2 SFDVKD. This CDR3 has 16 amino acids. The CDR3 nucleotides read TGTGCCACCAGTGATTTGTATCCGGGAGCTAACTATGGCTACACCTTC. It translates to CATSDLYPGANYGYTF.

The chain joins TRBV7-2 to TRBJ1-5; 8 nucleotides align to TRBD1. CDR1 SGHTA and CDR2 FQGNSA come from the germline V gene. There are 17 residues in the CDR3. V shed 4 bases and J 3 bases; nucleotides not matched to a gene: 11. The CDR3, as DNA: TGTGCCAGCAGCTCTCAGGGGGCCCACCAGGTCAATCAGCCCCAGCATTTT. Its protein is CASSSQGAHQVNQPQHF.

This chain connects TRBV7-6 to TRBJ1-6; D ambiguous. The length of the CDR3 is 15 residues. Germline CDR1 is SGHVS and CDR2 is FNYEAQ. The ends were cut back, 1 base at V and 7 bases at J, with 11 bases in the middle. In DNA, the CDR3 is TGTGCCAGCAGCTTAGGGGGTCCGAAAAATTCACCCCTCCACTTT. It codes for CASSLGGPKNSPLHF.

This clonotype showed up just a few times. J is TRBJ2-4 and V is TRBV12-3 or TRBV12-4, with D possibly being TRBD1 (7 bases). This CDR3 is built from 14 residues. Deletions cut 6 bases from V and 4 bases from J, with 13 bases between. The CDR3 coding sequence is TGTGCCAGCAGCATACAGGGGACTAAAAACATTCAGTACTTC. It encodes CASSIQGTKNIQYF.

This clonotype was found a few times. The V gene is TRBV6-6, the J gene TRBJ1-6, with D possibly matching TRBD1 (5 bases). The CDR3 loop spans 13 amino acids. In germline, CDR1 is MNHNY, CDR2 SVGAGI (reference sequence). V was clipped by 6 bases and J by 7 bases, with 10 bases between them. CDR3 amino acids: CASSRDVNSPLHF. Written as DNA, the CDR3 is TGTGCCAGCAGCCGGGACGTGAATTCACCCCTCCACTTT.

This clonotype was observed a handful of times. The chain links TRBV4-1 to TRBJ2-7; TRBD1 is a possible D gene (5 bases). Trimming left V 6 bases short and J 4 bases short, with 7 bases between. Germline lookup yields CDR1 MGHRA and CDR2 YSYEKL. The CDR3 has 11 residues. CDR3 residues: CASRAGYEQYF. CDR3 DNA sequence: TGCGCCAGCAGGGCAGGGTACGAGCAGTACTTC.

A few counts support this clonotype. The V and J genes are TRBV7-9 and TRBJ1-1; perhaps TRBD1 as D (6 bases). Per the germline V gene, CDR1 is SEHNR and CDR2 is FQNEAQ (reference sequence). The CDR3 extends over 13 amino acids. V lost 6 bases and J lost 7, with 15 bases in between. CDR3: CASRRTGPYEAFF. CDR3 in DNA: TGTGCCAGCAGGAGAACAGGGCCATATGAAGCTTTCTTT.

This clonotype was found many times. V is TRBV7-2 and J is TRBJ2-5; 9 nucleotides line up with TRBD1. CDR1 and CDR2 from the germline V gene are SGHTA and FQGNSA. The CDR3 sequence is 15 residues long. V trimming: 5 bases; J trimming: 5 bases; junction bases outside the gene matches: 9. The CDR3 DNA reads TGTGCCAGCAGCACCAACAGGGGGCCGGAGGAGACCCAGTACTTC. This sequence encodes CASSTNRGPEETQYF.

J is TRBJ2-6 and V is TRBV18, with no clear D. The CDR3 totals 14 residues. Trimming pared 3 bases from V and 0 bases from J, leaving 3 bases between. The germline CDR1 and CDR2 sequences are KGHSH and LQKENI. CDR3 loop: CASSPTSGANVLTF. CDR3 coding DNA: TGTGCCAGCTCACCGACCTCTGGGGCCAACGTCCTGACTTTC.

The genes are TRBV7-9 and TRBJ2-5, with 7 bases matching TRBD1. In germline, CDR1 is SEHNR, CDR2 FQNEAQ (reference sequence). The CDR3 runs 14 residues. V lost 5 bases to trimming and J lost 5 bases; unmatched junction nucleotides: 8. CDR3 in amino acids: CASSVLTGSETQYF. CDR3 nucleotide sequence: TGTGCCAGCAGCGTCCTGACAGGGAGTGAGACCCAGTACTTC.

This clonotype was seen at least ten times. The V call is TRBV12-3 or TRBV12-4, the J call TRBJ2-1, with a weak D call TRBD2 (6 bases). The CDR3 runs 13 residues. The V gene lost 5 bases and the J gene lost 6 bases, with 11 bases spanning the gap. The CDR3 sequence: CASSPGLLNEQFF. The CDR3 DNA reads as TGTGCCAGCAGTCCGGGACTTCTCAATGAGCAGTTCTTC.

The J gene is TRBJ2-7, the V gene TRBV6-6, with TRBD2 identical over 7 bases. CDR1 is MNHNY, CDR2 SVGAGI, per germline (reference sequence). This CDR3 has 12 amino acids. J gave up 2 bases and V 10 bases, and 5 bases lay outside the gene matches. CDR3 in amino acids: CAIRAGAYEQYF. The CDR3 nucleotides read TGTGCCATAAGGGCGGGGGCCTACGAGCAGTACTTC.

This clonotype was recorded at least ten times. The chain joins TRBV20-1 to TRBJ2-3; TRBD2 matches 7 bases. After removal of 7 bases from V and 2 bases from J, the junction contained 12 bases not matched to a gene. Germline lookup yields CDR1 DFQATT and CDR2 SNEGSKA (reference sequence). The CDR3 runs 15 residues. The CDR3 nucleotides are TGCAGTGTCGAATACGGCGGGAGTTTCACAGATACGCAGTATTTT. Protein product: CSVEYGGSFTDTQYF.

This clonotype was observed a handful of times. CDR3 nucleotides: TGTGCCAGCTCACCACCGGAGGGCGCGGATACGCAGTATTTT. It translates to CASSPPEGADTQYF. The rearrangement links TRBV18 to TRBJ2-3; a possible D gene is TRBD2 (6 bases). Between the trimmed V and J ends, which lost 0 bases and 6 bases, there was a span of 10 bases. The CDR3 spans 14 residues. Germline V gene data show CDR1 as KGHSH and CDR2 as LQKENI.

The CDR3 here is CASRVQGINQPQHF. DNA for the CDR3: TGTGCCAGTAGAGTTCAGGGGATCAATCAGCCCCAGCATTTT. The chain is built from TRBV19 and TRBJ1-5; maybe TRBD1 (6 bases). Germline loops: CDR1 LNHDA, CDR2 SQIVND (reference sequence). The CDR3 extends over 14 amino acids. V was clipped by 6 bases and J by 3 bases, with 12 bases between them.

This clonotype was detected ten times or more. The rearrangement joins TRBV5-1 to TRBJ2-7; D tentatively reads TRBD1 or TRBD2 (7 bases each). Trimming removed 1 base from V and 3 bases from J, with 17 bases in between. The CDR3 is 16 amino acids. Per germline, CDR1 SGHRS and CDR2 YFSETQ. This CDR3 is CASSLWGTAGSYEQYV. CDR3 in DNA: TGCGCCAGCAGCTTGTGGGGGACAGCGGGGAGCTACGAGCAGTACGTC.

The genes are TRBV7-2 and TRBJ1-2; no clear D gene. Trimming shortened V by 1 base and J by 4 bases, and 10 bases separated the two germline ends. CDR3 length: 14 amino acids. Germline V gene lookup returns CDR1 SGHTA and CDR2 FQGNSA. The CDR3 DNA is TGTGCCAGCAGCTTAGTGGAGACGGGCTATGGCTACACCTTC. Its protein product is CASSLVETGYGYTF.

This clonotype was seen repeatedly, ten times or more. The chain links TRBV14 to TRBJ2-3; TRBD2 matches 10 bases. CDR1 and CDR2 from the germline V gene are SGHDN and FVKESK. This CDR3 region has 17 residues. The V gene end was trimmed by 2 bases and the J gene end by 0 bases; junction bases not matched to a gene: 5. The CDR3: CASSQPRTSGSTDTQYF. CDR3 bases: TGTGCCAGCAGCCAACCCCGGACTAGCGGTAGCACAGATACGCAGTATTTT.

This clonotype has more than one count but fewer than ten. The chain couples TRBV6-5 to TRBJ1-3, with TRBD1 as a possible D gene (6 bases). The CDR3 totals 16 residues. Germline V lookup: CDR1 MNHEY, CDR2 SVGAGI. V gave up 5 bases and J gave up 0 bases, with 14 bases separating them. The CDR3 spells CASSPRQEHSGNTIYF. The DNA of the CDR3 is TGTGCCAGCAGTCCAAGACAGGAACACTCTGGAAACACCATATATTTT.

This clonotype showed up just a few times. The V call is TRBV7-3, the J call TRBJ2-3; 10 bases agree with TRBD2. The V gene's germline CDR1 is SGHTA and CDR2 FQGTGA. Trimming took 5 bases from V and 1 from J; bases not matched to a gene: 12. The CDR3 totals 18 residues. CDR3 DNA: TGTGCCAGCAGCCCCTACGAGGCTAGCGGGGGAGGCACAGATACGCAGTATTTT. As protein: CASSPYEASGGGTDTQYF. The whole variable domain, filled in from reference TRBV7-3 and TRBJ2-3, reads GAGVSQTPSNKVTEKGKYVELRCDPISGHTALYWYRQSLGQGPEFLIYFQGTGAADDSGLPNDRFFAVRPEGSVSTLKIQRTERGDSAVYLCASSPYEASGGGTDTQYFGPGTRLTVL.

This chain links TRBV10-3 with TRBJ1-4; TRBD1 matches at 7 bases. From germline, CDR1 is ENHRY and CDR2 SYGVKD. The CDR3 is made up of 15 amino acids. The V and J ends lost 4 bases and 0 bases, in that order; junction bases with no gene match: 2. CDR3 bases: TGTGCCATCAGTGGCGGACAGGCAACTAATGAAAAACTGTTTTTT. Amino acids: CAISGGQATNEKLFF.

This clonotype appeared a few times. V usage is TRBV19 and J usage is TRBJ1-1; tentatively, D is TRBD1 (5 bases). Germline assignment: CDR1 LNHDA and CDR2 SQIVND (reference sequence). The CDR3 contains 14 residues. V lost 2 bases, J lost 6 bases, and 13 bases lay in between. This CDR3 is CASSIYQGKAEAFF. The CDR3 bases are TGTGCCAGTAGTATATATCAGGGCAAGGCTGAAGCTTTCTTT.

The chain joins TRBV10-3 to TRBJ2-5; no clear D. V lost 7 bases, J lost 5 bases, and 17 bases lay in between. CDR1 is ENHRY, CDR2 SYGVKD, per germline. The length of the CDR3 is 14 residues. As DNA, the CDR3 is TGTGCCATCAAGTTCCGGCCCACGGACGAGACCCAGTACTTC. This translates into CAIKFRPTDETQYF.